The 31 T cell receptor beta chains given below trace back to one sample, sequenced in a study of cytomegalovirus exposure and HLA in healthy donors. Primers: 60 Vbeta forward and 13 Jbeta reverse. TCRdb's copy holds only in-frame clones and misses some; the assay was immunoSEQ multiplex PCR. This sample has 65,000 to 75,000 clones, with 74% found just once. The specimen was PBMCs. Receptors originate from a woman aged 60-75 years in good health and CMV-seropositive.

Worth noting for this clone: The CDR3 ends on some other residue instead of the conserved phenylalanine or tryptophan, so this is likely a read error. V is TRBV5-8 and J is TRBJ1-1; no clear D. Germline V gene data show CDR1 as SGHTS and CDR2 as YDEGEE. V lost 1 base and J lost 8, with 12 bases in between. This CDR3 comprises 13 residues. CDR3 DNA sequence: TGTGCCAGCAGCTTGAGATTCATCGCGGAAGCTTTCGTT. Its translation is CASSLRFIAEAFV.

The rearrangement uses TRBV27 and TRBJ1-6; D unclear. The CDR3 loop spans 14 amino acids. Trimming removed 2 bases from V and 5 bases from J, with 7 bases in between. CDR1 is MNHEY, CDR2 SMNVEV, per germline (reference sequence). The CDR3 loop is CASSLGQDNSPLHF. CDR3 DNA sequence: TGTGCCAGCAGTTTAGGCCAGGATAATTCACCCCTCCACTTT.

Worth noting for this clone: A read error may produce the germline difference seen at one junction end. The J gene is TRBJ2-1, the V gene TRBV7-7; the match to TRBD1 covers 9 bases. Germline V lookup: CDR1 SSHAT, CDR2 FNYEAQ (reference sequence). The CDR3 runs 15 residues. The chain's CDR3 is CASSMGQGAYNEQFF. CDR3 DNA: TGTGCTAGCAGTATGGGACAGGGAGCATACAATGAGCAGTTCTTC. Full variable domain (missing parts from reference TRBV7-7 and TRBJ2-1): GAGVSQSPRYKVTKRGQDVTLRCDPISSHATLYWYQQALGQGPEFLTYFNYEAQPDKSGLPSDRFSAERPEGSISTLTIQRTEQRDSAMYRCASSMGQGAYNEQFFGPGTRLTVL.

This chain uses TRBV10-3 with TRBJ2-1, with 10 positions matching TRBD2. The germline CDR1 and CDR2 sequences are ENHRY and SYGVKD. J was trimmed by 5 bases and V by 3 bases; bases with no gene match: 4. CDR3 length equals 15 residues. This CDR3 is CAISESSGGHNEQFF. The CDR3 DNA reads as TGTGCCATCAGTGAATCTAGCGGGGGCCACAATGAGCAGTTCTTC.

CDR3 DNA sequence: TGTGCCAGCGGCCAAACCGGGACTAGCGGGAGAGTGAATGAGCAGTTCTTC. Amino acids: CASGQTGTSGRVNEQFF. The chain uses TRBV2 and TRBJ2-1, with TRBD2 matching 14 bases. Germline CDR1 and CDR2: SNHLY and FYNNEI. The CDR3 totals 17 residues. Germline trimming cut 8 bases from V and 7 bases from J; bases unmatched to any gene: 13.

The V gene is TRBV5-1, the J gene TRBJ2-7, with 11 bases lining up with TRBD2. There are 14 residues in the CDR3. CDR1 is SGHRS and CDR2 is YFSETQ in the germline V gene. Trimming at V came to 4 bases and at J to 7 bases, leaving 7 bases not matched to a gene. The CDR3 loop is CASSPTSGASEQYF. In DNA form, the CDR3 reads TGCGCCAGCAGCCCGACTAGCGGGGCATCAGAGCAGTACTTC. The full variable domain, with the rest looked up from reference TRBV5-1 and TRBJ2-7, is KAGVTQTPRYLIKTRGQQVTLSCSPISGHRSVSWYQQTPGQGLQFLFEYFSETQRNKGNFPGRFSGRQFSNSRSEMNVSTLELGDSALYLCASSPTSGASEQYFGPGTRLTVT.

This clone was picked up one time. The chain carries TRBV5-1 and TRBJ1-5; TRBD1 aligns across 8 bases. From germline, CDR1 is SGHRS and CDR2 YFSETQ. Unmatched junction bases numbered 3, after V lost 0 bases and J lost 1 base. The CDR3 is 16 residues long. The CDR3 reads CASSLDPGGSNQPQHF. CDR3 nucleotide sequence: TGCGCCAGCAGCTTGGATCCAGGGGGCAGCAATCAGCCCCAGCATTTT.

The gene calls are TRBV5-4 and TRBJ2-1; TRBD2 matches at 7 bases. CDR1 and CDR2 (germline): SGHNT, YYREEE (reference sequence). The ends lost 5 bases at V and 0 bases at J; junction bases unmatched: 5. This CDR3 is built from 15 residues. The CDR3: CASRTGGTSYNEQFF. CDR3 in DNA: TGTGCCAGCAGGACGGGGGGTACCTCCTACAATGAGCAGTTCTTC.

This clone has just one count. This chain joins TRBV6-1 and TRBJ2-7; 9 bases match TRBD2. Germline assignment: CDR1 MNHNS and CDR2 SASEGT. The CDR3 runs to 13 residues. The ends lost 2 bases at V and 7 bases at J; junction bases unmatched: 3. In DNA, the CDR3 is TGTGCCAGCAGTGAACCCAGCGGGAGGGAGCAGTACTTC. Protein product: CASSEPSGREQYF.

The chain couples TRBV5-1 to TRBJ2-3; TRBD2 matches at 14 bases. CDR3 size: 17 residues. Germline V gives CDR1 SGHRS, CDR2 YFSETQ. The junction had 9 bases not matched to a gene; V was cut back by 4 bases and J by 5 bases. CDR3 amino acids: CASSPGGTSGRLDTQYF. CDR3 coding DNA: TGCGCCAGCAGCCCAGGGGGGACTAGCGGGAGATTAGATACGCAGTATTTT.

This clone was counted many times. V usage is TRBV7-3 and J usage is TRBJ2-1; 7 bases map to TRBD1. The CDR3 has 19 residues. Germline assignment: CDR1 SGHTA and CDR2 FQGTGA. V gave up 0 bases and J gave up 4 bases; unmatched junction bases: 15. The CDR3 nucleotides are TGTGCCAGCAGCTTAACGTGTAAGTTGGGGCAGGGGGTATACAATGAGCAGTTCTTC. Protein product: CASSLTCKLGQGVYNEQFF. The entire variable domain, with the rest obtained from reference TRBV7-3 and TRBJ2-1, is as follows: GAGVSQTPSNKVTEKGKYVELRCDPISGHTALYWYRQSLGQGPEFLIYFQGTGAADDSGLPNDRFFAVRPEGSVSTLKIQRTERGDSAVYLCASSLTCKLGQGVYNEQFFGPGTRLTVL.

V gene TRBV7-2 combines with J gene TRBJ2-5, with 8 positions matching TRBD2. The V segment lost 5 bases and the J segment 8 bases; nucleotides outside the gene matches: 13. The CDR3 runs 15 residues. Germline V CDR1 and CDR2: SGHTA, FQGNSA. CDR3 protein: CASSESGGVPRTQYF. In DNA, the CDR3 is TGTGCCAGCAGCGAGAGCGGGGGAGTCCCAAGAACCCAGTACTTC.

The genes are TRBV27 and TRBJ2-4, with TRBD2 identical over 15 bases. Looked up from germline, CDR1 is MNHEY and CDR2 is SMNVEV (reference sequence). This CDR3 is 19 amino acids long. With V trimmed by 5 bases and J by 1 base, 9 bases remained unmatched. Here the CDR3 DNA reads TGTGCCAGCAGTAGAGGGACTAGCGGGGGGCCTCTGGCCAAAAACATTCAGTACTTC. It specifies CASSRGTSGGPLAKNIQYF.

This chain uses TRBV29-1 with TRBJ1-2, with 8 bases aligning to TRBD1. Germline-derived CDR1 and CDR2 are SQVTM and ANQGSEA. CDR3 size: 14 residues. V lost 2 bases to trimming and J lost 2 bases; unmatched junction nucleotides: 4. The CDR3 loop is CSVENRQGNYGYTF. The CDR3 DNA follows: TGCAGCGTTGAAAACAGACAGGGGAACTATGGCTACACCTTC.

The chain has TRBV5-1 and TRBJ1-6, with D possibly being TRBD1 (6 bases). Germline CDR1 is SGHRS and CDR2 is YFSETQ. Deletions cut 4 bases from V and 3 bases from J, with 8 bases between. There are 14 residues in the CDR3. The CDR3 DNA is TGCGCCAGCAGCCAACAGGGCTATAATTCACCCCTCCACTTT. Translation: CASSQQGYNSPLHF.

The chain has TRBV2 and TRBJ2-6; the match to TRBD1 covers 8 bases. Germline CDR1 SNHLY, CDR2 FYNNEI. The ends lost 7 bases at V and 3 bases at J; junction bases unmatched: 5. CDR3 length: 15 residues. CDR3: CASIADRDGANVLTF. CDR3 bases: TGTGCCAGCATCGCGGACAGGGATGGGGCCAACGTCCTGACTTTC.

This clone was seen a handful of times. The chain uses TRBV13 and TRBJ2-3; 7 nucleotides match TRBD2. The CDR3 has 15 residues. Germline loops: CDR1 PRHDT, CDR2 FYEKMQ (reference sequence). V lost 4 bases to trimming and J lost 6 bases; unmatched junction nucleotides: 10. The CDR3 protein is CASSSRGVIVDTQYF. The CDR3 nucleotides read TGTGCCAGCAGCTCCCGGGGGGTAATTGTGGATACGCAGTATTTT.

The rearrangement uses TRBV5-1 and TRBJ2-7; D unresolved. Germline V CDR1 and CDR2: SGHRS, YFSETQ. Trimming took off 3 bases at V and 2 bases at J, with 3 bases between the two ends. The CDR3 sequence is 11 residues long. CDR3: CASSSAYEQYF. The CDR3 nucleotides read TGCGCCAGCAGCTCCGCCTACGAGCAGTACTTC.

The chain combines TRBV11-3 with TRBJ1-1; TRBD1 is a possible D gene (6 bases). This CDR3 has 14 amino acids. Trimming left V 2 bases short and J 10 bases short, with 17 bases between. Germline loops: CDR1 SGHNT, CDR2 YENEEA. CDR3 loop: CASSLYETGKGAFF. The CDR3 DNA is TGTGCCAGCAGCTTATATGAGACAGGCAAGGGAGCTTTCTTT. Filled out from reference TRBV11-3 and TRBJ1-1, the complete variable domain reads EAGVVQSPRYKIIEKKQPVAFWCNPISGHNTLYWYLQNLGQGPELLIRYENEEAVDDSQLPKDRFSAERLKGVDSTLKIQPAELGDSAVYLCASSLYETGKGAFFGQGTRLTVV.

CDR3 region: CASGQSYNSPLHF. The CDR3 nucleotides are TGTGCCAGCGGACAAAGCTATAATTCACCCCTCCACTTT. This rearrangement joins TRBV13 to TRBJ1-6; TRBD1 is a possible D gene (5 bases). This CDR3 region has 13 residues. V was shortened by 8 bases and J by 3 bases, with 8 bases between the two germline ends. CDR1 PRHDT and CDR2 FYEKMQ come from the germline V gene (reference sequence).

This clone has more than one count but fewer than ten. V gene TRBV19 combines with J gene TRBJ1-1; TRBD1 aligns across 9 bases. Trimming cost V 5 bases and J 1 base; bases outside gene matches: 2. Per germline, CDR1 LNHDA and CDR2 SQIVND (reference sequence). This CDR3 comprises 14 residues. CDR3 amino acids: CASSADRGNTEAFF. The CDR3 bases are TGTGCCAGTAGTGCGGACAGGGGGAACACTGAAGCTTTCTTT. Full variable domain (remainder filled in from reference TRBV19 and TRBJ1-1): DGGITQSPKYLFRKEGQNVTLSCEQNLNHDAMYWYRQDPGQGLRLIYYSQIVNDFQKGDIAEGYSVSREKKESFPLTVTSAQKNPTAFYLCASSADRGNTEAFFGQGTRLTVV.

V usage is TRBV30 and J usage is TRBJ1-4, with TRBD1 as a possible D gene (6 bases). V lost 5 bases and J 3 bases, leaving 13 bases between the germline ends. The CDR3 has 14 amino acids. CDR1 and CDR2 (germline): GTSNPN, SVGIG (reference sequence). The CDR3 here is CAWATGWANEKLFF. The CDR3 DNA follows: TGTGCCTGGGCAACAGGGTGGGCTAATGAAAAACTGTTTTTT.

The rearrangement uses TRBV19 and TRBJ2-2; 7 positions match TRBD1. This CDR3 has 13 amino acids. Per germline, CDR1 LNHDA and CDR2 SQIVND (reference sequence). J lost 4 bases, V lost 7 bases, and 3 bases had no gene match. CDR3 coding DNA: TGTGCCAGTAAGGGACAGTTCACCGGGGAGCTGTTTTTT. Its translation: CASKGQFTGELFF.

This chain connects TRBV5-6 to TRBJ1-4; tentative D call: TRBD1 (5 bases). The CDR3 covers 14 residues. Germline V gene lookup returns CDR1 SGHDT and CDR2 YYEEEE. Trimming took off 1 base at V and 8 bases at J, with 12 bases between the two ends. The CDR3 sequence: CASSLRQSGEKLFF. The DNA for the CDR3 is TGTGCCAGCAGCTTGAGACAGTCTGGGGAAAAACTGTTTTTT. Looking up the rest from reference TRBV5-6 and TRBJ1-4 gives the full variable domain: DAGVTQSPTHLIKTRGQQVTLRCSPKSGHDTVSWYQQALGQGPQFIFQYYEEEERQRGNFPDRFSGHQFPNYSSELNVNALLLGDSALYLCASSLRQSGEKLFFGSGTQLSVL.

This rearrangement joins TRBV2 to TRBJ2-4, with D possibly TRBD1 on 6 matching bases. This CDR3 is 15 amino acids long. V lost 1 base and J 8 bases, leaving 15 bases between the germline ends. CDR1 is SNHLY and CDR2 is FYNNEI in the germline V gene. CDR3 sequence (DNA): TGTGCCAGCAGTGAAGATCAGGGGATAAGGGACATTCAGTACTTC. This encodes CASSEDQGIRDIQYF.

J is TRBJ2-1 and V is TRBV9, with TRBD2 matching 8 bases. This CDR3 has 14 amino acids. Trimming cost V 3 bases and J 9 bases; bases outside gene matches: 8. Germline V gene data show CDR1 as SGDLS and CDR2 as YYNGEE. The CDR3 DNA follows: TGTGCCAGCAGCGCGCCGGGGGGGCGCGGTGAGCAGTTCTTC. Protein product: CASSAPGGRGEQFF.

The chain has TRBV25-1 and TRBJ2-7, with D perhaps TRBD1 (5 bases). The V end was cut by 6 bases, the J end by 4 bases, with 10 bases between. Per germline, CDR1 MGHDK and CDR2 SYGVNS. This CDR3 contains 12 residues. Written as DNA, the CDR3 is TGTGCCAGCAGCCCCCAGGGTTACGAGCAGTACTTC. Its protein product is CASSPQGYEQYF.

V and J are TRBV2 and TRBJ2-1; no firm D call. V was pared by 0 bases and J by 7 bases, with 4 bases between. Germline V CDR1 and CDR2: SNHLY, FYNNEI. This CDR3 region has 12 residues. CDR3 bases: TGTGCCAGCAGTGAAGCACGGAATGAGCAGTTCTTC. This encodes CASSEARNEQFF.

The chain employs TRBV5-1 and TRBJ1-6, with D unresolved. V was shortened by 5 bases and J by 5 bases, with 8 bases between the two germline ends. The CDR3 contains 13 residues. CDR1 SGHRS and CDR2 YFSETQ come from the germline V gene. This chain's CDR3 is CASRIQDNSPLHF. The CDR3, as DNA: TGCGCCAGCAGAATCCAGGATAATTCACCCCTCCACTTT.

The chain is built from TRBV14 and TRBJ1-4; 9 positions agree with TRBD1. CDR3 length: 15 amino acids. V shed 4 bases, J shed 7 bases, and the junction held 7 bases outside the gene matches. CDR1 and CDR2 (germline): SGHDN, FVKESK. The CDR3 nucleotides are TGTGCCAGCAGCCCTCGACAGGGGGGAGGTGAAAAACTGTTTTTT. Its protein product is CASSPRQGGGEKLFF. Together with reference TRBV14 and TRBJ1-4, the CDR3 gives the full variable domain: EAGVTQFPSHSVIEKGQTVTLRCDPISGHDNLYWYRRVMGKEIKFLLHFVKESKQDESGMPNNRFLAERTGGTYSTLKVQPAELEDSGVYFCASSPRQGGGEKLFFGSGTQLSVL.

The chain links TRBV5-8 to TRBJ1-3; a possible D gene is TRBD1 (6 bases). Germline loops: CDR1 SGHTS, CDR2 YDEGEE. V was clipped by 3 bases and J by 0 bases, with 13 bases between them. The CDR3 length is 16 residues. The DNA of the CDR3 is TGTGCCAGCAGCTCACGGGGGGCAGGCTCTGGAAACACCATATATTTT. This translates into CASSSRGAGSGNTIYF.